The 27 T cell receptor beta chains below all came from one sample that was sequenced in a study of blood T cells in healthy people across ages (dated by TCRdb to the mid-2010s). The library came from 5' RACE. A second PCR of about 6 to 11 cycles was run with a J-beta primer mix and a sample-barcoded 5' primer. TCRdb reran the public reads through fastp at Q25 and MiXCR, keeping productive beta chains. Merged by CDR3 protein, the rows form single entries marked with the most common genes and DNA. This sample lists 1.5 million to 2 million distinct CDR3 sequences; about two fifths were detected once. Jointly, the top ten make up 23% of the sample. Sequenced material: blood. Source of these receptors: a human donor in good health.

In its sample, this clonotype was seen a few times. The chain combines TRBV11-2 with TRBJ1-6; 9 bases line up with TRBD1. The trim removed 5 bases at V and 9 bases at J, leaving 8 bases unmatched. The CDR3 contains 15 residues. In germline, CDR1 is SGHAT, CDR2 FQNNGV. The CDR3 DNA reads as TGTGCCAGCAGCATCCGGGACAGGGACACTTCACCCCTCCACTTT. Its translation is CASSIRDRDTSPLHF.

About this clonotype itself: A much larger clone lies a single base off, so this may be a read error. The chain carries TRBV6-1 and TRBJ2-7; D remains ambiguous. The V gene lost 7 bases and the J gene lost 0 bases, with 1 base spanning the gap. Germline V gene data show CDR1 as MNHNS and CDR2 as SASEGT. The CDR3 sequence is 10 residues long. This CDR3 is CASNSYEQYF. The DNA for the CDR3 is TGTGCCAGCAACTCCTACGAGCAGTACTTC.

The V gene is TRBV13, the J gene TRBJ2-7; 7 bases agree with TRBD1. This CDR3 is built from 14 residues. The junction had 5 bases not matched to a gene; V was cut back by 4 bases and J by 2 bases. Germline V gene lookup returns CDR1 PRHDT and CDR2 FYEKMQ (reference sequence). CDR3 nucleotides: TGTGCCAGCAGCTCCGGACAGGACACCTACGAGCAGTACTTC. Protein sequence: CASSSGQDTYEQYF.

The chain couples TRBV4-1 to TRBJ2-5, with D maybe TRBD2 (6 bases). Germline CDR1 MGHRA, CDR2 YSYEKL. The CDR3 runs 18 residues. Trimming left V 0 bases short and J 10 bases short, with 27 bases between. CDR3 sequence: CASSQDSQTMWGVGDQYF. CDR3 DNA: TGCGCCAGCAGCCAAGATTCTCAGACAATGTGGGGGGTAGGGGACCAGTACTTC.

The chain employs TRBV12-3 or TRBV12-4 and TRBJ2-7; 8 bases fit TRBD2. Trimming at V came to 5 bases and at J to 0 bases, leaving 6 bases not matched to a gene. The CDR3 runs 15 residues. The CDR3 bases are TGTGCCAGCAGTCTGGGACTAGTACCCTCCTACGAGCAGTACTTC. It translates to CASSLGLVPSYEQYF.

The chain couples TRBV6-1 to TRBJ2-7; 7 bases map to TRBD1. V lost 6 bases and J lost 4; bases outside the gene matches: 12. Germline V gene data show CDR1 as MNHNS and CDR2 as SASEGT. The CDR3 sequence is 15 residues long. The CDR3 sequence: CASRRPGQSPYEQYF. CDR3 nucleotides: TGTGCCAGCAGGCGTCCGGGACAGAGTCCTTACGAGCAGTACTTC.

This chain uses TRBV7-2 with TRBJ1-6; 9 positions agree with TRBD1. V was pared by 8 bases and J by 9 bases, with 5 bases of the junction left unmatched. CDR1 is SGHTA and CDR2 is FQGNSA in the germline V gene. The length of the CDR3 is 13 residues. In DNA, the CDR3 is TGTGCCAGCCGACAGGGGGAGATTTCACCCCTCCACTTT. Its translation: CASRQGEISPLHF.

The rearrangement joins TRBV7-2 to TRBJ2-7; TRBD1 is a possible D gene (5 bases). Germline-derived CDR1 and CDR2 are SGHTA and FQGNSA. V was trimmed by 2 bases and J by 5 bases, leaving 16 bases between them. This CDR3 comprises 15 residues. CDR3 residues: CASSLTAGFGNEQYF. CDR3 nucleotides: TGTGCCAGCAGCTTAACTGCAGGGTTTGGGAACGAGCAGTACTTC.

This clonotype was observed a handful of times. This chain links TRBV28 with TRBJ1-1; D is uncertain. CDR3 size: 13 residues. CDR1 is MDHEN and CDR2 is SYDVKM in the germline V gene. V gave up 2 bases and J gave up 7 bases, with 11 bases separating them. CDR3 sequence reads: CASSLKPDLEAFF. The CDR3 nucleotides read TGTGCCAGCAGTTTAAAGCCAGACCTTGAAGCTTTCTTT. The whole variable domain, filled in from reference TRBV28 and TRBJ1-1, reads DVKVTQSSRYLVKRTGEKVFLECVQDMDHENMFWYRQDPGLGLRLIYFSYDVKMKEKGDIPEGYSVSREKKERFSLILESASTNQTSMYLCASSLKPDLEAFFGQGTRLTVV.

This chain connects TRBV7-2 to TRBJ1-2; TRBD1 agrees at 8 bases. The CDR3 consists of 14 residues. The ends lost 0 bases at V and 12 bases at J; junction bases unmatched: 9. Germline assignment: CDR1 SGHTA and CDR2 FQGNSA. The CDR3: CASSLARAGGDHTF. CDR3 nucleotide sequence: TGTGCCAGCAGCTTAGCGCGGGCAGGGGGCGATCACACCTTC.

This chain joins TRBV12-3 or TRBV12-4 and TRBJ1-6, with D possibly being TRBD1 (5 bases). There are 14 residues in the CDR3. V lost 7 bases and J 7 bases, leaving 14 bases between the germline ends. CDR3: CASNSTDFNSPLHF. The CDR3 coding sequence is TGTGCCAGCAATTCGACAGACTTCAATTCACCCCTCCACTTT.

The sample holds a few counts of this clonotype. The chain recombines TRBV27 with TRBJ1-2, with 7 bases lining up with TRBD1. The V and J ends lost 7 bases and 0 bases, in that order; junction bases with no gene match: 8. The length of the CDR3 is 15 residues. Germline V CDR1 and CDR2: MNHEY, SMNVEV (reference sequence). The CDR3 reads CASTRRTGANYGYTF. In DNA, the CDR3 is TGTGCCAGCACTCGGCGGACAGGAGCTAACTATGGCTACACCTTC.

This rearrangement joins TRBV5-1 to TRBJ2-1; the match to TRBD2 covers 8 bases. The CDR3 has 14 amino acids. V gave up 7 bases and J gave up 2 bases; unmatched junction bases: 5. The germline V gene has CDR1 SGHRS and CDR2 YFSETQ. The CDR3 region is CASVPSGPYNEQFF. DNA of the CDR3: TGCGCCAGCGTCCCTAGCGGGCCCTACAATGAGCAGTTCTTC. Together with reference TRBV5-1 and TRBJ2-1, the CDR3 gives the full variable domain: KAGVTQTPRYLIKTRGQQVTLSCSPISGHRSVSWYQQTPGQGLQFLFEYFSETQRNKGNFPGRFSGRQFSNSRSEMNVSTLELGDSALYLCASVPSGPYNEQFFGPGTRLTVL.

This clonotype was seen many times. The rearrangement joins TRBV20-1 to TRBJ1-2, with 7 bases matching TRBD1. Unmatched junction bases numbered 5, after V lost 6 bases and J lost 4 bases. The CDR3 is 12 residues long. Looked up from germline, CDR1 is DFQATT and CDR2 is SNEGSKA (reference sequence). This chain's CDR3 is CSARDRGYGYTF. The CDR3 region has the DNA TGCAGTGCGCGGGACAGAGGCTATGGCTACACCTTC.

Remarks on this clonotype: Sequence at one end of the junction differs from germline and may be a read error. V gene TRBV14 combines with J gene TRBJ1-4, with unresolved D. The CDR3 length is 14 residues. CDR1 is SGHDN, CDR2 FVKESK, per germline. The CDR3 DNA reads TGTGCCAACAGCCAGAGAGCACCTTCCGAAAAACTGTTTTTT. It yields the protein CANSQRAPSEKLFF.

The genes are TRBV4-1 and TRBJ1-1; D is possibly TRBD1 (5 bases). V lost 6 bases, J lost 1 base, and 15 bases lay in between. The CDR3 runs to 15 residues. CDR1 is MGHRA, CDR2 YSYEKL, per germline. The CDR3 here is CASRIEGYRNTEAFF. The CDR3 DNA follows: TGCGCCAGCAGAATTGAGGGGTATCGGAACACTGAAGCTTTCTTT.

This clonotype occurred a few times. The chain joins TRBV15 to TRBJ2-2; 10 bases match TRBD2. Trimming at V came to 2 bases and at J to 4 bases, leaving 1 base not matched to a gene. CDR1 and CDR2 (germline): LNHNV, YYDKDF (reference sequence). The CDR3 length is 15 residues. CDR3 sequence reads: CATSRLAGATGELFF. The CDR3 nucleotides read TGTGCCACCAGCAGACTAGCGGGGGCCACCGGGGAGCTGTTTTTT.

This clonotype was detected only a few times. The chain uses TRBV6-2 or TRBV6-3 and TRBJ2-3; TRBD1 aligns across 9 bases. This CDR3 is 15 amino acids long. V trimming: 6 bases; J trimming: 4 bases; junction bases outside the gene matches: 8. Germline-derived CDR1 and CDR2 are MNHEY and SVGEGT. DNA of the CDR3: TGTGCCAGCAGCCCGGGACAGGGATACGCAGATACGCAGTATTTT. Protein sequence: CASSPGQGYADTQYF.

Ten or more counts support this clonotype. The gene calls are TRBV4-3 and TRBJ2-4; D unresolved. This CDR3 region has 18 residues. Germline V gives CDR1 LGHNA, CDR2 YSLEER. Trimming left V 4 bases short and J 8 bases short, with 27 bases between. DNA of the CDR3: TGCGCCAGCAGCCCCCGCTTCGTTTTGGGGAATTTTATAGACATTCAGTACTTC. Its protein product is CASSPRFVLGNFIDIQYF.

In DNA form, the CDR3 reads TGTGCCAGCAGCGTCGCGACCCATGGCTACACCTTC. It codes for CASSVATHGYTF. V is TRBV9 and J is TRBJ1-2; D is uncertain. The CDR3 runs 12 residues. V was pared by 2 bases and J by 6 bases, with 8 bases between. Germline V gene sequence: CDR1 SGDLS, CDR2 YYNGEE. The complete variable domain, with remaining parts taken from reference TRBV9 and TRBJ1-2, reads DSGVTQTPKHLITATGQRVTLRCSPRSGDLSVYWYQQSLDQGLQFLIQYYNGEERAKGNILERFSAQQFPDLHSELNLSSLELGDSALYFCASSVATHGYTFGSGTRLTVV.

The V gene is TRBV6-5, the J gene TRBJ1-1; tentatively, D is TRBD1 (6 bases). The CDR3 sequence is 13 residues long. The ends were cut back, 5 bases at V and 5 bases at J, with 12 bases in the middle. The germline V gene encodes CDR1 MNHEY and CDR2 SVGAGI. In DNA form, the CDR3 reads TGTGCCAGCAGTGATACAGGGATTACTGAAGCTTTCTTT. Amino acids: CASSDTGITEAFF.

The genes are TRBV20-1 and TRBJ2-7, with D maybe TRBD2 (7 bases). The CDR3 extends over 16 amino acids. The germline gives CDR1 DFQATT, CDR2 SNEGSKA (reference sequence). The V and J ends lost 5 bases and 7 bases respectively, with 27 bases between them. CDR3 nucleotide sequence: TGCAGTGCTCCCTGGGGAGGGGGGGCTAACTACAATGAGCAGTACTTC. This sequence encodes CSAPWGGGANYNEQYF.

In this sample, this clonotype turned up many times. The chain joins TRBV5-1 to TRBJ2-7; 7 nucleotides match TRBD2. Germline V gene data show CDR1 as SGHRS and CDR2 as YFSETQ. This CDR3 has 16 residues. With 1 base clipped from V and 2 bases from J, the junction kept 9 bases outside the gene matches. CDR3 nucleotides: TGCGCCAGCAGCTTGATGGCAGCCCGGGGGGCCTACGAGCAGTACTTC. It yields the protein CASSLMAARGAYEQYF.

This clonotype appeared a few times. The chain combines TRBV4-3 with TRBJ1-4; D is undetermined. The CDR3 length is 16 residues. Per germline, CDR1 LGHNA and CDR2 YSLEER. Trimming removed 5 bases from V and 1 base from J, with 14 bases in between. The DNA of the CDR3 is TGCGCCAGCAGCTCCCTGGTCGTGGGAACTAATGAAAAACTGTTTTTT. Translating gives CASSSLVVGTNEKLFF.

This clonotype was counted between two and nine times. The V and J genes are TRBV15 and TRBJ2-7, with D uncertain. Germline V gene data show CDR1 as LNHNV and CDR2 as YYDKDF (reference sequence). Trimming removed 0 bases from V and 7 bases from J, with 19 bases in between. The CDR3 loop spans 16 amino acids. DNA of the CDR3: TGTGCCACCAGCAGAGATTCAAGTCAAAATCACCAGGAGCAGTACTTC. It codes for CATSRDSSQNHQEQYF.

A few counts support this clonotype. One end of the junction fails to match germline, which may point to a read error. The genes are TRBV25-1 and TRBJ2-7; unclear D gene. Germline-derived CDR1 and CDR2 are MGHDK and SYGVNS. This CDR3 contains 13 residues. CDR3 sequence: CASSGPSSHEQYF. CDR3 nucleotides: TGTGCCAGCAGTGGGCCGAGCTCCCACGAGCAGTACTTC.

In its sample, this clonotype was seen a few times. The V call is TRBV10-3, the J call TRBJ2-1; 10 nucleotides match TRBD1. The J segment lost 6 bases and the V segment lost 9 bases, leaving 8 bases of the junction unmatched. This CDR3 region has 14 residues. CDR1 ENHRY and CDR2 SYGVKD come from the germline V gene. The CDR3 DNA reads TGTGCCATTCAGACAGGGGGCTCCGGCAATGAGCAGTTCTTC. It specifies CAIQTGGSGNEQFF.